In its sample, the clone carrying this TCR beta chain was seen once. Its antigen is unidentified. The PCR ran on 60 Vbeta and 13 Jbeta primers. Method: immunoSEQ multiplex PCR; TCRdb's copy keeps in-frame clones and lacks some. Of 100,000 to 150,000 clones in the sample, roughly 74% were seen once. These data originate in a study of cytomegalovirus exposure and HLA in healthy donors. Overall study findings and caveats: Analyses of presence/absence relied on an assumption of roughly uniform sequencing depth across donors. Association of 17,000 or so TCR beta sequences with HLA alleles was found at 0.05 false discovery rate in a later analysis.

Sequences were obtained from PBMCs. The clonotype comes from a woman aged 50 to 60 in good health and CMV-seropositive.

CDR3 in amino acids: CSGYGEGRGTEAFF. The CDR3 DNA is TGCAGCGGCTATGGGGAGGGGAGAGGGACTGAAGCTTTCTTT. This sequence joins TRBV29-1 and TRBJ1-1; TRBD1 might be the D (5 bases). Looked up from germline, CDR1 is SQVTM and CDR2 is ANQGSEA. Trimming shortened V by 7 bases and J by 5 bases, and 20 bases separated the two germline ends. CDR3 length: 14 amino acids.